These 16 T cell receptor beta chains share one sample of origin, sequenced in a study of untreated major depressive disorder. Sequencing was performed with immunoSEQ multiplex PCR; in TCRdb, only in-frame clones are kept and a portion is missing. The sample includes some 21,000 clones, approximately 89% seen only once; the top ten take approximately 0.43%. Sequencing input: CD4+ T cells from PBMCs. Receptor source: a middle-aged woman in good health.

The J gene is TRBJ1-1, the V gene TRBV5-5; the D is unclear. V gave up 0 bases and J gave up 7 bases, with 10 bases separating them. The germline CDR1 and CDR2 sequences are SGHKS and YYEKEE (reference sequence). CDR3 size: 13 residues. CDR3 nucleotide sequence: TGTGCCAGCAGCTTGGAACATCTCAGTGAAGCTTTCTTT. It is translated as CASSLEHLSEAFF.

This clone was detected only a few times. The CDR3 DNA is TGTGCCAGCAGCTCTGGGGCGGGACAGCACACTGAAGCTTTCTTT. It is translated as CASSSGAGQHTEAFF. V and J are TRBV7-3 and TRBJ1-1, with 7 nucleotides matching TRBD1. This CDR3 contains 15 residues. The germline gives CDR1 SGHTA, CDR2 FQGTGA. The junction had 8 bases not matched to a gene; V was cut back by 4 bases and J by 3 bases. Based on the CDR3 plus reference TRBV7-3 and TRBJ1-1, the full variable domain is GAGVSQTPSNKVTEKGKYVELRCDPISGHTALYWYRQSLGQGPEFLIYFQGTGAADDSGLPNDRFFAVRPEGSVSTLKIQRTERGDSAVYLCASSSGAGQHTEAFFGQGTRLTVV.

J is TRBJ1-3 and V is TRBV4-3; unclear D gene. CDR1 and CDR2 (germline): LGHNA, YSLEER. V was cut by 0 bases and J by 0 bases, with 18 bases left in between. The CDR3 loop spans 19 amino acids. CDR3 protein: CASSQDRHVADPSGNTIYF. The CDR3 DNA follows: TGCGCCAGCAGCCAAGATAGGCATGTGGCGGACCCCTCTGGAAACACCATATATTTT.

The V call is TRBV2, the J call TRBJ1-6; D remains ambiguous. Germline CDR1 reads SNHLY; CDR2 reads FYNNEI. The CDR3 has 15 amino acids. Trimming pared 4 bases from V and 0 bases from J, leaving 7 bases between. Here the CDR3 DNA reads TGTGCCAGCAGTGTGGGGAGCTCCTATAATTCACCCCTCCACTTT. It is translated as CASSVGSSYNSPLHF.

The chain couples TRBV6-4 to TRBJ2-7, with a tentative D call TRBD1 (7 bases). The CDR3 length is 19 residues. V lost 4 bases to trimming and J lost 3 bases, with 28 bases between them. Germline V gene lookup returns CDR1 MRHNA and CDR2 SNTAGT. This CDR3 reads CASSASRGDIWQGDYEQYV. DNA for the CDR3: TGTGCCAGCAGTGCCTCAAGGGGGGATATATGGCAGGGGGACTACGAGCAGTACGTC.

The rearrangement uses TRBV5-4 and TRBJ2-5; D unresolved. Trimming left V 0 bases short and J 5 bases short, with 8 bases between. Germline V gives CDR1 SGHNT, CDR2 YYREEE (reference sequence). The CDR3 has 13 residues. Here the CDR3 DNA reads TGTGCCAGCAGCTTGGTGGGAATGGAGACCCAGTACTTC. Its translation: CASSLVGMETQYF. The complete variable domain, with remaining parts taken from reference TRBV5-4 and TRBJ2-5, reads ETGVTQSPTHLIKTRGQQVTLRCSSQSGHNTVSWYQQALGQGPQFIFQYYREEENGRGNFPPRFSGLQFPNYSSELNVNALELDDSALYLCASSLVGMETQYFGPGTRLLVL.

The rearrangement joins TRBV7-2 to TRBJ2-7, with D perhaps TRBD2 (5 bases). This CDR3 is built from 14 residues. Germline CDR1 and CDR2: SGHTA and FQGNSA. Trimming cost V 5 bases and J 0 bases, with 11 bases left between them. The CDR3 loop reads CASSLSESSYEQYF. CDR3 nucleotide sequence: TGTGCCAGCAGCCTTAGCGAGAGCTCCTACGAGCAGTACTTC.

This clone was counted a few times. V gene TRBV30 combines with J gene TRBJ2-6; TRBD1 is a possible D gene (6 bases). The CDR3 covers 17 residues. V gave up 5 bases and J gave up 0 bases, with 17 bases separating them. CDR1 is GTSNPN and CDR2 is SVGIG in the germline V gene (reference sequence). The chain's CDR3 is CAWRRGGGSSGANVLTF. In DNA, the CDR3 is TGTGCCTGGCGGAGAGGGGGTGGTAGCTCTGGGGCCAACGTCCTGACTTTC.

There are a few counts of this clone. This chain uses TRBV19 with TRBJ2-2; D is unclear. Trimming took off 5 bases at V and 5 bases at J, with 6 bases between the two ends. Germline CDR1 LNHDA, CDR2 SQIVND (reference sequence). This CDR3 has 12 residues. CDR3 residues: CASSQITGELFF. The DNA of the CDR3 is TGTGCCAGTAGTCAGATTACCGGGGAGCTGTTTTTT. Complete variable domain (other parts from reference TRBV19 and TRBJ2-2): DGGITQSPKYLFRKEGQNVTLSCEQNLNHDAMYWYRQDPGQGLRLIYYSQIVNDFQKGDIAEGYSVSREKKESFPLTVTSAQKNPTAFYLCASSQITGELFFGEGSRLTVL.

The chain joins TRBV15 to TRBJ2-7; D ambiguous. V dropped 3 bases and J dropped 4 bases, with 13 bases sitting between them. The CDR3 has 14 residues. CDR1 LNHNV and CDR2 YYDKDF come from the germline V gene (reference sequence). The CDR3 region is CATSRDGLLYEQYV. The CDR3 DNA follows: TGTGCCACCAGCAGGGACGGCCTCCTTTACGAGCAGTACGTC.

V is TRBV20-1 and J is TRBJ1-5; D uncertain. Germline CDR1 and CDR2: DFQATT and SNEGSKA (reference sequence). The CDR3 runs to 10 residues. Trimming left V 7 bases short and J 0 bases short, with 1 base between. CDR3 region: CSVSNQPQHF. Written as DNA, the CDR3 is TGCAGTGTTAGCAATCAGCCCCAGCATTTT.

The chain recombines TRBV11-2 with TRBJ1-1; no clear D gene. V shed 2 bases and J shed 3 bases, with 13 bases lying between them. Germline V gene data show CDR1 as SGHAT and CDR2 as FQNNGV. CDR3 length equals 15 residues. The CDR3 is CASSLRLIADTEAFF. The CDR3 bases are TGTGCCAGCAGCTTAAGGTTAATTGCAGACACTGAAGCTTTCTTT.

This clone was seen just once. The chain couples TRBV7-8 to TRBJ2-3; TRBD2 aligns across 11 bases. From germline, CDR1 is SGHVS and CDR2 FQNEAQ. The ends lost 3 bases at V and 4 bases at J; junction bases unmatched: 3. The CDR3 totals 15 residues. CDR3 residues: CASSFTSGRADTQYF. The CDR3 nucleotides read TGTGCCAGCAGCTTTACTAGCGGGAGAGCAGATACGCAGTATTTT.

The chain couples TRBV6-5 to TRBJ2-1; 8 bases agree with TRBD2. Trimming removed 6 bases from V and 4 bases from J; junction bases left unmatched: 8. The germline V gene encodes CDR1 MNHEY and CDR2 SVGAGI. The CDR3 is 15 amino acids. CDR3 protein: CASSPSGGSYNEQFF. The CDR3 DNA reads TGTGCCAGCAGCCCGAGCGGGGGTTCTTACAATGAGCAGTTCTTC.

The chain recombines TRBV11-1 with TRBJ1-2; 9 positions agree with TRBD1. The CDR3 consists of 13 residues. Germline-derived CDR1 and CDR2 are SGHAT and FQDESV (reference sequence). Trimming at V came to 5 bases and at J to 5 bases, leaving 3 bases not matched to a gene. CDR3: CASSRDREYGYTF. CDR3 bases: TGTGCCAGCAGCCGGGACAGGGAGTATGGCTACACCTTC.

This clone was picked up a small number of times. The V and J genes are TRBV2 and TRBJ2-2, with 8 positions matching TRBD2. The V gene end was trimmed by 11 bases and the J gene end by 2 bases; junction bases not matched to a gene: 10. The germline V gene encodes CDR1 SNHLY and CDR2 FYNNEI. This CDR3 region has 15 residues. The CDR3 DNA reads as TGTGCCGGATCAGGACTAGCCTACAACACCGGGGAGCTGTTTTTT. Its translation: CAGSGLAYNTGELFF.